Listed below are T cell receptor beta chains from one sample, sequenced in a study of shared clonotypes between healthy human individuals. The protocol was immunoSEQ multiplex PCR, while the TCRdb copy is restricted to in-frame clones and leaves out a portion. The sample carries roughly 2 million clones, approximately 96% recorded once. The sample was naive CD4+ T cells sorted from blood. These receptors came from a man aged 18 to 30 in good health. CDR3s include the opening cysteine and the closing phenylalanine or tryptophan. The D gene is left open where the match is weak. Rows give clone size only sometimes, using once, few, many, or a class for an expanded clone.

CDR3aa | CDR3nt | len | v_gene | d_gene | abundance | j_gene
CASSPVRGRFSYEQYF | TGTGCCAGCAGCCCCGTTAGGGGTCGGTTCTCCTACGAGCAGTACTTC | 16 | TRBV11-2 | - | - | TRBJ2-7
CASSLEAGGIGTEAFF | TGCGCCAGCAGCTTGGAAGCAGGGGGGATAGGCACTGAAGCTTTCTTT | 16 | TRBV5-1 | TRBD1 | - | TRBJ1-1
CASSPLGGSGNTIYF | TGTGCCAGTAGCCCCCTGGGTGGCTCTGGAAACACCATATATTTT | 15 | TRBV19 | - | once | TRBJ1-3
CAISESGWRQPQHF | TGTGCCATCAGTGAGTCGGGCTGGCGCCAGCCCCAGCATTTT | 14 | TRBV10-3 | - | - | TRBJ1-5
CASSQGQWELFF | TGTGCCAGCAGCCAGGGACAGTGGGAGCTGTTTTTT | 12 | TRBV5-6 | TRBD1 | - | TRBJ2-2
CASIRGTSTDTQYF | TGTGCCAGCATACGAGGGACTAGCACAGATACGCAGTATTTT | 14 | TRBV28 | - | - | TRBJ2-3
CASSPLAGGAYEQYF | TGTGCCAGCTCACCCCTAGCGGGAGGTGCCTACGAGCAGTACTTC | 15 | TRBV18 | TRBD2 | - | TRBJ2-7
CAWSKFSDRGNSPLHF | TGTGCCTGGAGTAAATTTTCGGACAGGGGGAATTCACCCCTCCACTTT | 16 | TRBV30 | TRBD1 | - | TRBJ1-6
CASRSSGVAKNIQYF | TGTGCCAGCAGATCTAGCGGAGTAGCCAAAAACATTCAGTACTTC | 15 | TRBV6-5 | TRBD2 | - | TRBJ2-4
CASSPADRVLGEQFF | TGTGCCAGCAGCCCTGCGGACAGGGTATTGGGGGAGCAGTTCTTC | 15 | TRBV9 | TRBD1 | - | TRBJ2-1
CASSMVKSGTGGNQPQHF | TGTGCCAGTAGTATGGTAAAGTCCGGGACAGGGGGAAATCAGCCCCAGCATTTT | 18 | TRBV19 | TRBD1 | - | TRBJ1-5
CASRLEVGDTGEKLFF | TGCGCCAGCAGGTTGGAGGTAGGGGACACTGGGGAAAAACTGTTTTTT | 16 | TRBV5-1 | - | - | TRBJ1-4
CASSFASGETQYF | TGTGCCAGCAGCTTTGCTAGCGGAGAGACCCAGTACTTC | 13 | TRBV7-9 | TRBD2 | - | TRBJ2-5
CASSLVGQANYGYTF | TGTGCCAGCAGCTTAGTGGGACAGGCAAACTATGGCTACACCTTC | 15 | TRBV7-2 | TRBD1 | - | TRBJ1-2
CASSSPTVTDTQYF | TGTGCCAGCAGCTCCCCGACAGTCACAGATACGCAGTATTTT | 14 | TRBV7-8 | - | - | TRBJ2-3
CASSQDEGETQYF | TGCGCCAGCAGCCAAGATGAGGGAGAGACCCAGTACTTC | 13 | TRBV4-1 | - | - | TRBJ2-5